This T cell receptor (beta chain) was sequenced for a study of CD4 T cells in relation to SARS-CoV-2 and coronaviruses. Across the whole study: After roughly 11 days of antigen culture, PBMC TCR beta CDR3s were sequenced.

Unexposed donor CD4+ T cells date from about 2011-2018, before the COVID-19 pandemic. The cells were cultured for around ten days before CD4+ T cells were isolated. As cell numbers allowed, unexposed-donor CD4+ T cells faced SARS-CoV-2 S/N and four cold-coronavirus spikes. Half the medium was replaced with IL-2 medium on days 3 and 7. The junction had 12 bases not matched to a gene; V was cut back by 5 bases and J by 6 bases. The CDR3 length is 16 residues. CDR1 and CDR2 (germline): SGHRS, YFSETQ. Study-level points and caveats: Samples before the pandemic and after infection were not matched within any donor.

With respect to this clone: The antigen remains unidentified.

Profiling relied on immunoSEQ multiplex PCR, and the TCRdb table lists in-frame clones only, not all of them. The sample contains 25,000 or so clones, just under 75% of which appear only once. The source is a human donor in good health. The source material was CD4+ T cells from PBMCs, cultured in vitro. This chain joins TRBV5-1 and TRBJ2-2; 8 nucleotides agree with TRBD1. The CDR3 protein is CASSFGQGFRAGELFF. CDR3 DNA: TGCGCCAGCAGTTTCGGACAGGGTTTTAGGGCCGGGGAGCTGTTTTTT.